Below are 23 T cell receptor beta chains sequenced from a single sample in a study of siplizumab effects on memory and regulatory T cells. Sequenced by immunoSEQ multiplex PCR; TCRdb stores in-frame clones only, minus some. The sample holds about 100,000 clones, 75% to 95% seen once. The sample taken for sequencing was CD4+ T cells sorted from blood. The receptors here all came from a human donor in good health.

V is TRBV5-1 and J is TRBJ1-5; D is perhaps TRBD1 (5 bases). Germline-derived CDR1 and CDR2 are SGHRS and YFSETQ. This CDR3 spans 15 amino acids. Trimming took off 0 bases at V and 4 bases at J, with 11 bases between the two ends. The DNA of the CDR3 is TGCGCCAGCAGCTTGGATGGGGCCTTGAATCAGCCCCAGCATTTT. Translated: CASSLDGALNQPQHF.

The chain recombines TRBV28 with TRBJ1-5; the D is unclear. This CDR3 spans 15 amino acids. The V end was cut by 6 bases, the J end by 2 bases, with 14 bases between. CDR1 and CDR2 from the germline V gene are MDHEN and SYDVKM. CDR3 bases: TGTGCCAGCAGCCCGCCGGGGTTGGGCAATCAGCCCCAGCATTTT. The encoded protein is CASSPPGLGNQPQHF.

This clone was seen only once. The rearrangement links TRBV25-1 to TRBJ1-3; D is uncertain. Deletions cut 1 base from V and 2 bases from J, with 3 bases between. Germline V lookup: CDR1 MGHDK, CDR2 SYGVNS. The CDR3 totals 13 residues. CDR3 region: CASSELPGNTIYF. The CDR3 nucleotides read TGTGCCAGCAGTGAATTACCTGGAAACACCATATATTTT.

The chain employs TRBV18 and TRBJ2-7, with D unresolved. This CDR3 comprises 16 residues. Germline-derived CDR1 and CDR2 are KGHSH and LQKENI. Trimming cost V 0 bases and J 0 bases, with 12 bases left between them. The CDR3 reads CASSPPTAPSSYEQYF. The CDR3 DNA follows: TGTGCCAGCTCACCACCTACGGCCCCAAGCTCCTACGAGCAGTACTTC.

This sequence joins TRBV4-1 and TRBJ1-2; D is unresolved. CDR3 size: 15 residues. CDR1 MGHRA and CDR2 YSYEKL come from the germline V gene. Trimming took off 0 bases at V and 0 bases at J, with 8 bases between the two ends. CDR3 in amino acids: CASSQDAQANYGYTF. CDR3 DNA sequence: TGCGCCAGCAGCCAAGATGCACAAGCTAACTATGGCTACACCTTC.

This clone was observed a few times. The CDR3 coding sequence is TGTGCCACCAGCAGAGACAGGATCAATTCACCCCTCCACTTT. Translation gives CATSRDRINSPLHF. The J gene is TRBJ1-6, the V gene TRBV15, with D hard to call. Germline V lookup: CDR1 LNHNV, CDR2 YYDKDF (reference sequence). This CDR3 has 14 residues. Trimming took off 0 bases at V and 7 bases at J, with 7 bases between the two ends. The whole variable domain, filled in from reference TRBV15 and TRBJ1-6, reads DAMVIQNPRYQVTQFGKPVTLSCSQTLNHNVMYWYQQKSSQAPKLLFHYYDKDFNNEADTPDNFQSRRPNTSFCFLDIRSPGLGDTAMYLCATSRDRINSPLHFGNGTRLTVT.

V gene TRBV9 combines with J gene TRBJ1-2; TRBD1 aligns across 7 bases. The V gene end was trimmed by 4 bases and the J gene end by 8 bases; junction bases not matched to a gene: 11. This CDR3 is built from 14 residues. Germline-derived CDR1 and CDR2 are SGDLS and YYNGEE. Written as DNA, the CDR3 is TGTGCCAGCAGCACCCGCACAACAGGGGAGGGCTACACCTTC. It translates to CASSTRTTGEGYTF. Together with reference TRBV9 and TRBJ1-2, the CDR3 gives the full variable domain: DSGVTQTPKHLITATGQRVTLRCSPRSGDLSVYWYQQSLDQGLQFLIQYYNGEERAKGNILERFSAQQFPDLHSELNLSSLELGDSALYFCASSTRTTGEGYTFGSGTRLTVV.

The chain links TRBV6-4 to TRBJ2-4; TRBD1 agrees at 7 bases. With the DNA end fitting TRBJ2-7 better, the J assignment may be wrong. There are 18 residues in the CDR3. Germline values: CDR1 MRHNA, CDR2 SNTAGT. CDR3 residues: CASSDSRQRDSYTYEQYF. For the CDR3, the DNA is TGTGCCAGCAGTGACTCGAGACAGAGGGACAGCTACACCTACGAGCAGTACTTC.

The J gene is TRBJ1-1, the V gene TRBV25-1; D not resolved. Trimming took off 3 bases at V and 4 bases at J, with 15 bases between the two ends. Germline V gene data show CDR1 as MGHDK and CDR2 as SYGVNS. This CDR3 spans 15 amino acids. CDR3 amino acids: CASSETLGSSTEAFF. In DNA form, the CDR3 reads TGTGCCAGCAGTGAGACCCTTGGAAGCTCCACTGAAGCTTTCTTT.

The CDR3 DNA reads as TGTGCCAGCAGTTCATCGGGACAGGGTCTTCCACCCCTCCACTTT. Translating gives CASSSSGQGLPPLHF. The chain has TRBV28 and TRBJ1-6; 9 nucleotides agree with TRBD1. The CDR3 is 15 amino acids. Per the germline V gene, CDR1 is MDHEN and CDR2 is SYDVKM. J gave up 11 bases and V 4 bases, and 9 bases lay outside the gene matches.

The chain couples TRBV7-9 to TRBJ1-1; D gene ambiguous. Germline V gene sequence: CDR1 SEHNR, CDR2 FQNEAQ (reference sequence). Trimming left V 0 bases short and J 1 base short, with 6 bases between. The CDR3 totals 14 residues. CDR3 sequence reads: CASSLATSNTEAFF. DNA of the CDR3: TGTGCCAGCAGCTTAGCTACTTCGAACACTGAAGCTTTCTTT.

V and J are TRBV6-5 and TRBJ1-3; D is unresolved. In germline, CDR1 is MNHEY, CDR2 SVGAGI. V shed 6 bases and J shed 4 bases, with 13 bases lying between them. This CDR3 contains 14 residues. CDR3 sequence (DNA): TGTGCCAGCAGACCCCCCTTAGGAGGAAACACCATATATTTT. Residues: CASRPPLGGNTIYF.

This chain joins TRBV5-5 and TRBJ1-6, with D perhaps matching TRBD1 (6 bases). The CDR3 spans 14 residues. Per germline, CDR1 SGHKS and CDR2 YYEKEE (reference sequence). V was pared by 0 bases and J by 7 bases, with 8 bases between. The CDR3 DNA sequence: TGTGCCAGCAGCTTGGCAGGACAGAATTCACCCCTCCACTTT. It specifies CASSLAGQNSPLHF.

A few counts support this clone. This CDR3 is CATSRDPVATNEKLFF. In DNA, the CDR3 is TGTGCCACCAGCAGAGACCCCGTTGCAACTAATGAAAAACTGTTTTTT. The genes are TRBV15 and TRBJ1-4; D ambiguous. With 0 bases removed from V and 0 bases from J, the gap between germline ends came to 8 bases. CDR1 LNHNV and CDR2 YYDKDF come from the germline V gene (reference sequence). The CDR3 has 16 residues.

J is TRBJ2-7 and V is TRBV27; 7 bases agree with TRBD1. The ends lost 5 bases at V and 6 bases at J; junction bases unmatched: 13. The CDR3 runs 15 residues. Germline V lookup: CDR1 MNHEY, CDR2 SMNVEV (reference sequence). CDR3 loop: CASSATGTVTAEQYF. The CDR3 bases are TGTGCCAGCAGTGCAACAGGGACAGTCACTGCCGAGCAGTACTTC.

The V and J genes are TRBV28 and TRBJ1-2, with D possibly TRBD1 on 6 matching bases. The CDR3 spans 13 residues. Per the germline V gene, CDR1 is MDHEN and CDR2 is SYDVKM. Trimming pared 8 bases from V and 2 bases from J, leaving 12 bases between. CDR3 in amino acids: CASVDQGNYGYTF. The CDR3 DNA reads as TGTGCCAGCGTTGATCAGGGGAACTATGGCTACACCTTC.

This clone appeared a single time. The rearrangement links TRBV30 to TRBJ1-1; 10 bases map to TRBD1. Unmatched junction bases numbered 5, after V lost 8 bases and J lost 5 bases. Germline CDR1 and CDR2: GTSNPN and SVGIG (reference sequence). The CDR3 has 12 residues. The CDR3 spells CAGQGEWTEAFF. The CDR3 coding sequence is TGTGCCGGACAGGGGGAATGGACTGAAGCTTTCTTT.

The chain uses TRBV5-6 and TRBJ2-3, with D possibly matching TRBD1 (7 bases). This CDR3 comprises 14 residues. Germline values: CDR1 SGHDT, CDR2 YYEEEE. The V and J ends lost 1 base and 5 bases respectively, with 11 bases between them. The CDR3, as DNA: TGTGCCAGCAGCTTGCAGGGGGGAAGAGATACGCAGTATTTT. Translation: CASSLQGGRDTQYF.

The rearrangement uses TRBV10-3 and TRBJ2-7; 13 nucleotides align to TRBD2. Looked up from germline, CDR1 is ENHRY and CDR2 is SYGVKD. This CDR3 is 14 amino acids long. Trimming removed 6 bases from V and 5 bases from J; junction bases left unmatched: 4. The CDR3 region has the DNA TGTGCCATCAGGAGGACTAGCGGGGGAAACGAGCAGTACTTC. Its protein product is CAIRRTSGGNEQYF.

The V and J genes are TRBV6-5 and TRBJ1-1, with D unclear. From germline, CDR1 is MNHEY and CDR2 SVGAGI. The CDR3 runs to 13 residues. Trimming left V 4 bases short and J 5 bases short, with 11 bases between. The CDR3 nucleotides read TGTGCCAGCAGTTCCTCCCCGGGGACTGAAGCTTTCTTT. Translating gives CASSSSPGTEAFF.

The chain joins TRBV7-3 to TRBJ1-2; no reliable D call. V was shortened by 8 bases and J by 2 bases, with 6 bases between the two germline ends. This CDR3 comprises 11 residues. CDR1 SGHTA and CDR2 FQGTGA come from the germline V gene. The DNA for the CDR3 is TGTGCCAGCGGCTCAAACTATGGCTACACCTTC. Its protein product is CASGSNYGYTF. Complete variable domain (other parts from reference TRBV7-3 and TRBJ1-2): GAGVSQTPSNKVTEKGKYVELRCDPISGHTALYWYRQSLGQGPEFLIYFQGTGAADDSGLPNDRFFAVRPEGSVSTLKIQRTERGDSAVYLCASGSNYGYTFGSGTRLTVV.

The rearrangement uses TRBV10-2 and TRBJ1-6, with unresolved D. Deletions cut 2 bases from V and 7 bases from J, with 6 bases between. This CDR3 has 13 residues. Germline V CDR1 and CDR2: WSHSY, SAAADI. CDR3 region: CASSEALNSPLHF. CDR3 sequence (DNA): TGCGCCAGCAGTGAGGCCCTGAATTCACCCCTCCACTTT.

The count of this clone is one. CDR3 in amino acids: CASSLNSGGAGDTQYF. DNA for the CDR3: TGTGCCAGCAGCTTAAATAGCGGGGGGGCTGGCGATACGCAGTATTTT. This chain uses TRBV13 with TRBJ2-3; TRBD2 matches 11 bases. Trimming cost V 2 bases and J 6 bases; bases outside gene matches: 7. CDR1 is PRHDT, CDR2 FYEKMQ, per germline (reference sequence). CDR3 size: 16 residues.